The 7 T cell receptor beta chains reported below all come from one sample, sequenced in a study of T cell clusters in autoimmune cytopenias. Each sample's input was 250 ng genomic DNA, some 38,000 genome equivalents. TRB rearrangements were amplified by touch-down multiplex PCR with mixed TRB-A/B primers. TCRdb reanalyzed the multiplex PCR reads and collapses them to one entry per CDR3 protein, without DNA. This table lists 9,500 to 11,000 distinct CDR3 sequences. These same data were also listed under a study on T cell repertoires in aging, cancer and after chemotherapy.

The sample taken for sequencing was peripheral blood. The receptors come from a human donor in good health.

The chain has TRBV4-2 and TRBJ2-3. This CDR3 is built from 14 residues. From germline, CDR1 is LGHNA and CDR2 YNFKEQ. CDR3 in amino acids: CASSQDTSTDTQYF.

The chain is built from TRBV7-2 and TRBJ2-3; TCRdb indicates TRBD1, and absent DNA this call remains unverified. The CDR3 is made up of 16 amino acids. Germline V gene data show CDR1 as SGHTA and CDR2 as FQGNSA. The CDR3 loop is CASSSGRGITTDTQYF.

By frequency, this clonotype registers medium-sized (0.01 to 0.1%). V and J are TRBV5-5 and TRBJ1-4; the TCRdb D gene call, TRBD1, has no DNA to confirm it. The CDR3 has 14 residues. Per germline, CDR1 SGHKS and CDR2 YYEKEE (reference sequence). The CDR3 region is CASSFAQGNEKLFF.

The chain carries TRBV6-5 and TRBJ2-5; as DNA is missing, the TRBD2 call by TCRdb cannot be tested. The germline V gene has CDR1 MNHEY and CDR2 SVGAGI. CDR3 size: 15 residues. The CDR3 spells CASSALAGGLETQYF.

The chain has TRBV12-3 or TRBV12-4 and TRBJ2-5; there is no DNA to check the TCRdb D call of TRBD1. The CDR3 consists of 13 residues. The CDR3 protein is CASSRGGQETQYF.

V usage is TRBV20-1 and J usage is TRBJ2-3; TCRdb proposes TRBD2, but this gene call is untestable without DNA. Germline values: CDR1 DFQATT, CDR2 SNEGSKA (reference sequence). This CDR3 is built from 17 residues. This chain's CDR3 is CSARDRVTSGATDTQYF.

The CDR3: CASSPWTGVNNEQYF. The chain recombines TRBV4-2 with TRBJ2-7; lacking DNA, the TRBD1 call made by TCRdb goes unchecked. The CDR3 is 15 amino acids. Germline CDR1 LGHNA, CDR2 YNFKEQ.